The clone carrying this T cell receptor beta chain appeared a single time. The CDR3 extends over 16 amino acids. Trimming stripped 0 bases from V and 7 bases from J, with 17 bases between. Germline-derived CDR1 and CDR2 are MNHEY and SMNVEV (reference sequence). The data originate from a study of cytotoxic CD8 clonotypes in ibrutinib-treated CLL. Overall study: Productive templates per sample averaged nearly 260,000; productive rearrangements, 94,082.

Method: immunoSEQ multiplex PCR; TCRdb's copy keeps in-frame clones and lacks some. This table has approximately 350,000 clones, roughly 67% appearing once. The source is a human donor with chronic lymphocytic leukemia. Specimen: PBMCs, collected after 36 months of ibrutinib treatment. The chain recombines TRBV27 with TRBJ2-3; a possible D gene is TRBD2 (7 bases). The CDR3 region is CASSLSAGGGRNTQYF. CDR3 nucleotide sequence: TGTGCCAGCAGTTTATCCGCCGGCGGGGGCAGGAATACGCAGTATTTT.